This TCR beta chain comes out of a study of HIV-infected children after antiretroviral therapy interruption (dated by TCRdb to about 2019). A note on the overall study: Eight children were included: four on planned treatment interruption and four on continuous treatment, all with CD4+ count above 500 and viral load below 50 copies/ml. A median age of about 9.5 years was recorded in the interruption group, and a median age of roughly 8 years was recorded in the continuous treatment group. Recorded exposure to EBV and CMV was present in most of the participating children. In the interruption arm, samples were obtained at week 0, week 12, end of interruption (week 24 or 48), and about 3 years after study end. In the continuous-treatment arm, samples from corresponding weeks 0, 48 and 150 were analyzed. Alongside measurements of thymic output, TCR repertoires of children on planned treatment interruption were compared with TCR repertoires of children on continuous antiretroviral treatment. What the research found in general, with its limitations: The sorted CD45RA+ naive cells might contain minor non-naive CD45RA+ populations, such as EMRA or stem memory cells. In the naive CD4+ repertoires of PTI patients, CDR3 sharing between time points dropped after the start of interruption, while many sequences were shared between the end of interruption and 3 years later. The naive CD4+ Gini coefficient rose by the end of treatment interruption, suggesting clonal expansion, and returned to baseline by 3 years. The low number of patients is a limitation and the data should be interpreted with caution.

Libraries were constructed by 3' RACE. TCR libraries were generated from RNA by a 3' RACE protocol incorporating unique molecular identifiers so that PCR amplification bias could be corrected. Up to about 12 amplicon libraries were pooled and sequenced on an Illumina MiSeq with v2 2x250 paired-end chemistry. The study's processing was this. Decombinator was used to process the reads, assigning V and J genes and CDR3 and applying barcode-based correction of errors and PCR bias. Repertoires were subsampled to equal depth before Gini coefficient calculation using the R ineq package. GLIPH, Hamming distance and a shared triplet metric were used to assess CDR3 similarity. The public sequencing data were trimmed at Q25 with fastp and processed into clonotypes with MiXCR by TCRdb, which kept only in-frame beta chains. Each entry is one CDR3 protein sequence, shown with its most common DNA and genes. These V and J calls derive from TCRdb rather than the authors' analysis. The sample table lists approximately 96,000 distinct CDR3 sequences, 6.9% of them with a count of one. The top ten constitute about 1.1% of the sample.

In this sample, this clonotype turned up many times. What antigen it recognizes has not been identified. One base away there is no much larger clone; base qualities are not given. From the cysteine through the phenylalanine, the CDR3 covers 15 amino acids. Of all the DNA, just the CDR3 is kept, 45 bases in frame from base 1. This specimen's treatment or condition label, interpreted: PENTA 11 planned treatment interruption arm or continuous ART arm. The participants were children from the United Kingdom between 2 and 15 years old who had been on ART with at least three drugs for 24 weeks or longer. The study required cryopreserved PBMCs containing at least 5 million viable cells, and several candidate patients were excluded because of low viable PBMC yield. Using a FACSAria III cell sorter, naive CD4+ CD45RA+ CD45RO- T cells were FACS-sorted out of thawed PBMCs. The sorted cells were fixed, and RNA was then extracted with the RNeasy FFPE kit and afterward with the RNeasy Micro kit.

The chain links TRBV3-2 with TRBJ2-1; TRBD1, as called in the table, went unchecked against the DNA. TRBV3-2 counts as a pseudogene. The clonotype originates from a pool of human donors with HIV. Source: CD45RA+ CD4+ T cells from PBMCs, pooled from several time points, taken from a donor given antiretroviral therapy, either interrupted or continuous. The cell subset or site tag for this specimen amounts to: naive CD4+ CD45RA+ CD45RO- T cells. CDR3 reads: CASSHPWDSYNEQFF. The nucleotide sequence is TGTGCCAGCAGCCATCCCTGGGACTCCTACAATGAGCAGTTCTTC.